One sample yielded the 4 T cell receptor beta chains listed below, sequenced in a study of early T cells in non-severe SARS-CoV-2 infection. MiXCR was run by TCRdb on the 5' RACE reads, yielding one entry per CDR3 protein. The table has tens of thousands of distinct CDR3 sequences, roughly 12% seen once. The starting material was whole blood, obtained at baseline. All receptors come from an adult who was a healthcare worker with PCR-confirmed SARS-CoV-2 infection or an uninfected control (not recorded which).

The chain couples TRBV5-1 to TRBJ2-6; D remains unclear. Germline CDR1 reads SGHRS; CDR2 reads YFSETQ. The V gene lost 5 bases and the J gene lost 1 base, with 16 bases spanning the gap. The CDR3 runs to 17 residues. This CDR3 reads CASSQRSQFSGANVLTF. The CDR3 region has the DNA TGCGCCAGCAGTCAAAGGTCCCAGTTTTCTGGGGCCAACGTCCTGACTTTC.

The table lists this clonotype with many counts. The chain carries TRBV12-3 or TRBV12-4 and TRBJ1-5, with D unclear. Trimming removed 6 bases at V and 7 bases at J, with 16 bases between. The CDR3 length is 14 residues. As DNA, the CDR3 is TGTGCCAGCAGGTCATCGGCTTTAGGGCAGCCCCAGCATTTT. It encodes CASRSSALGQPQHF.

The rearrangement joins TRBV7-9 to TRBJ2-6; 9 bases agree with TRBD1. The CDR3 is 14 amino acids. J lost 12 bases, V lost 5 bases, and 8 bases had no gene match. The germline gives CDR1 SEHNR, CDR2 FQNEAQ (reference sequence). The CDR3 sequence is CASSPGQGNIVLTF. The DNA of the CDR3 is TGTGCCAGCAGCCCGGGACAGGGAAATATCGTCCTGACTTTC.

This clonotype was recorded many times. The genes are TRBV11-1 and TRBJ2-1, with a tentative D call TRBD2 (6 bases). CDR1 SGHAT and CDR2 FQDESV come from the germline V gene (reference sequence). The ends were cut back, 4 bases at V and 8 bases at J, with 9 bases in the middle. This CDR3 is 12 amino acids long. CDR3 sequence (DNA): TGTGCCAGCAGCTCCCGGGGGTATGAGCAGTTCTTC. Its translation is CASSSRGYEQFF.